The 29 T cell receptor beta chains listed next were all sequenced from one sample in a study of CD8 T cells in Susac syndrome. An amount of RNA that ranged from roughly 0.45 to 1 ug was reverse transcribed with random hexamers. One entry per CDR3 protein, called by TCRdb with MiXCR from the immunoSEQ multiplex PCR reads. The top ten clones hold 0.13% to 0.15% of a sample with under 200,000 distinct CDR3 sequences, 90% to 95% of them seen once. Material for sequencing was CD4+ T cells from PBMCs. These TCRs come from a human donor in good health.

This clonotype was detected only a few times. This chain joins TRBV3-1 and TRBJ2-7; D remains unclear. Deletions cut 1 base from V and 1 base from J, with 5 bases between. Germline CDR1 is LGHDT and CDR2 is YNNKEL (reference sequence). The CDR3 extends over 13 amino acids. In DNA form, the CDR3 reads TGTGCCAGCAGCCAAGTAGGTTCCTACGAGCAGTACTTC. Encoded protein: CASSQVGSYEQYF.

V usage is TRBV7-2 and J usage is TRBJ2-7, with 8 bases lining up with TRBD2. The germline gives CDR1 SGHTA, CDR2 FQGNSA. The CDR3 spans 15 residues. Trimming cost V 0 bases and J 2 bases; bases outside gene matches: 3. DNA of the CDR3: TGTGCCAGCAGCTTAGCGCTCGGGGGGGCCTACGAGCAGTACTTC. Its translation: CASSLALGGAYEQYF. Full variable domain (missing parts from reference TRBV7-2 and TRBJ2-7): GAGVSQSPSNKVTEKGKDVELRCDPISGHTALYWYRQSLGQGLEFLIYFQGNSAPDKSGLPSDRFSAERTGGSVSTLTIQRTQQEDSAVYLCASSLALGGAYEQYFGPGTRLTVT.

This chain uses TRBV6-2 or TRBV6-3 with TRBJ1-5; D possibly corresponds to TRBD1 (6 bases). CDR1 MNHEY and CDR2 SVGEGT come from the germline V gene. V gave up 0 bases and J gave up 0 bases, with 12 bases separating them. The CDR3 covers 17 residues. CDR3 residues: CASSYSSQGLSNQPQHF. The CDR3 region has the DNA TGTGCCAGCAGTTACTCGTCCCAGGGGCTTAGCAATCAGCCCCAGCATTTT.

V usage is TRBV11-1 and J usage is TRBJ2-1; 7 positions agree with TRBD1. V trimming: 1 base; J trimming: 3 bases; junction bases outside the gene matches: 9. The CDR3 covers 17 residues. Germline V CDR1 and CDR2: SGHAT, FQDESV (reference sequence). CDR3 amino acids: CASSLVPGRGFYNEQFF. CDR3 DNA: TGTGCCAGCAGCTTAGTCCCCGGCAGGGGGTTCTACAATGAGCAGTTCTTC.

V usage is TRBV7-9 and J usage is TRBJ2-7; no firm D call. Germline CDR1 SEHNR, CDR2 FQNEAQ (reference sequence). CDR3 size: 12 residues. The V end lost 4 bases, the J end lost 5 bases, and 9 bases lay between the germline ends. The CDR3: CASSSTLNEQYF. CDR3 in DNA: TGTGCCAGCAGCTCCACCCTTAACGAGCAGTACTTC. Filled out from reference TRBV7-9 and TRBJ2-7, the complete variable domain reads DTGVSQNPRHKITKRGQNVTFRCDPISEHNRLYWYRQTLGQGPEFLTYFQNEAQLEKSRLLSDRFSAERPKGSFSTLEIQRTEQGDSAMYLCASSSTLNEQYFGPGTRLTVT.

The chain is built from TRBV20-1 and TRBJ1-1, with TRBD1 matching over 7 bases. The CDR3 runs to 17 residues. The germline CDR1 and CDR2 sequences are DFQATT and SNEGSKA (reference sequence). After removal of 0 bases from V and 1 base from J, the junction contained 11 bases not matched to a gene. The CDR3 bases are TGCAGTGCTAGAGATCACCAAGGGACAGTGGGGAACACTGAAGCTTTCTTT. It is translated as CSARDHQGTVGNTEAFF.

The chain combines TRBV7-8 with TRBJ2-7; D unclear. The CDR3 has 13 residues. Germline V CDR1 and CDR2: SGHVS, FQNEAQ. With 1 base removed from V and 5 bases from J, the gap between germline ends came to 9 bases. CDR3 sequence (DNA): TGTGCCAGCAGCTTAGACCGAAAGGACGAGCAGTACTTC. Protein sequence: CASSLDRKDEQYF.

The rearrangement joins TRBV7-8 to TRBJ2-5, with 7 bases fitting TRBD1. V was pared by 3 bases and J by 5 bases, with 12 bases of the junction left unmatched. This CDR3 region has 16 residues. CDR1 SGHVS and CDR2 FQNEAQ come from the germline V gene. The CDR3 here is CASSFSREGARETQYF. CDR3 coding DNA: TGTGCCAGCAGCTTCTCGAGAGAGGGGGCAAGGGAGACCCAGTACTTC. Full variable domain (outside the CDR3, taken from reference TRBV7-8 and TRBJ2-5): GAGVSQSPRYKVAKRGQDVALRCDPISGHVSLFWYQQALGQGPEFLTYFQNEAQLDKSGLPSDRFFAERPEGSVSTLKIQRTQQEDSAVYLCASSFSREGARETQYFGPGTRLLVL.

J is TRBJ2-1 and V is TRBV4-2, with unresolved D. Germline values: CDR1 LGHNA, CDR2 YNFKEQ. V was trimmed by 0 bases and J by 9 bases, leaving 12 bases between them. There are 14 residues in the CDR3. The CDR3: CASSQDGRTVEQFF. Written as DNA, the CDR3 is TGTGCCAGCAGCCAAGACGGGCGTACGGTTGAGCAGTTCTTC.

The chain recombines TRBV30 with TRBJ2-7; the match to TRBD1 covers 12 bases. The CDR3 has 14 residues. V trimming: 2 bases; J trimming: 5 bases; junction bases outside the gene matches: 4. Germline V gene data show CDR1 as GTSNPN and CDR2 as SVGIG (reference sequence). Written as DNA, the CDR3 is TGTGCCTGGAGTCCGGGACAGGGGGCAAACGAGCAGTACTTC. Amino acids: CAWSPGQGANEQYF.

The chain joins TRBV30 to TRBJ2-1; the match to TRBD2 covers 12 bases. CDR3 length: 16 amino acids. The V segment lost 3 bases and the J segment 0 bases; nucleotides outside the gene matches: 3. CDR1 and CDR2 (germline): GTSNPN, SVGIG (reference sequence). The CDR3 coding sequence is TGTGCCTGGAGCGGACTAGCGGGGAACTCCTACAATGAGCAGTTCTTC. Amino acid sequence: CAWSGLAGNSYNEQFF.

As concerns this clonotype: Compared with germline, one end of the junction differs, possibly owing to a read error. The rearrangement uses TRBV2 and TRBJ2-5, with D tentatively TRBD1 or TRBD2 (5 bases each). Germline CDR1 reads SNHLY; CDR2 reads FYNNEI. The CDR3 sequence is 14 residues long. The CDR3: CASCEYEGRETQYF. CDR3 DNA: TGTGCCAGCTGTGAGTATGAGGGGCGGGAGACCCAGTACTTC.

The chain joins TRBV29-1 to TRBJ1-1, with D hard to call. Trimming stripped 0 bases from V and 3 bases from J, with 8 bases between. Looked up from germline, CDR1 is SQVTM and CDR2 is ANQGSEA. This CDR3 is 13 amino acids long. CDR3 nucleotides: TGCAGCGTTGAAGATCCGGGGTACACTGAAGCTTTCTTT. It translates to CSVEDPGYTEAFF.

The chain couples TRBV28 to TRBJ2-1; D is perhaps TRBD1 or TRBD2 (5 bases each). With 3 bases removed from V and 5 bases from J, the gap between germline ends came to 20 bases. Germline V gene lookup returns CDR1 MDHEN and CDR2 SYDVKM. This CDR3 is built from 17 residues. The CDR3 DNA reads TGTGCCAGCAGTTTGCTCTTTATTCTGGGACCCCACAATGAGCAGTTCTTC. Protein: CASSLLFILGPHNEQFF. The full variable domain, completed using reference TRBV28 and TRBJ2-1, is DVKVTQSSRYLVKRTGEKVFLECVQDMDHENMFWYRQDPGLGLRLIYFSYDVKMKEKGDIPEGYSVSREKKERFSLILESASTNQTSMYLCASSLLFILGPHNEQFFGPGTRLTVL.

The V and J genes are TRBV6-5 and TRBJ1-1; TRBD1 is a possible D gene (5 bases). This CDR3 contains 14 residues. With 2 bases removed from V and 1 base from J, the gap between germline ends came to 8 bases. Germline CDR1 is MNHEY and CDR2 is SVGAGI. The CDR3 DNA is TGTGCCAGCAGTTACCTGGGGCCGAACACTGAAGCTTTCTTT. As protein: CASSYLGPNTEAFF.

The V call is TRBV7-9, the J call TRBJ1-5; TRBD1 is a possible D gene (5 bases). Germline V gene sequence: CDR1 SEHNR, CDR2 FQNEAQ (reference sequence). CDR3 length equals 14 residues. The V end lost 4 bases, the J end lost 5 bases, and 12 bases lay between the germline ends. CDR3: CASSSQGGYQPQHF. The CDR3 DNA follows: TGTGCCAGCAGCTCCCAGGGTGGGTATCAGCCCCAGCATTTT.

The rearrangement joins TRBV9 to TRBJ2-3, with D maybe TRBD2 (6 bases). The CDR3 extends over 16 amino acids. Germline CDR1 SGDLS, CDR2 YYNGEE. Trimming shortened V by 0 bases and J by 1 base, and 12 bases separated the two germline ends. The CDR3 sequence is CASSVGPEGGTDTQYF. The CDR3 nucleotides read TGTGCCAGCAGCGTAGGTCCGGAGGGAGGCACAGATACGCAGTATTTT.

The V gene is TRBV20-1, the J gene TRBJ1-2; D gene unclear. V lost 3 bases, J lost 3 bases, and 8 bases lay in between. This CDR3 is built from 12 residues. The germline CDR1 and CDR2 sequences are DFQATT and SNEGSKA (reference sequence). The CDR3 reads CSARPPDYGYTF. CDR3 bases: TGCAGTGCTAGGCCCCCCGACTATGGCTACACCTTC.

The chain has TRBV5-4 and TRBJ2-7; 7 bases align to TRBD1. From germline, CDR1 is SGHNT and CDR2 YYREEE (reference sequence). CDR3 length equals 13 residues. V dropped 5 bases and J dropped 6; count of bases not matched to a gene: 8. CDR3 coding DNA: TGTGCCAGCAGACGACAGGGAAAGATCGAGCAGTACTTC. This sequence encodes CASRRQGKIEQYF.

The gene calls are TRBV12-3 or TRBV12-4 and TRBJ2-3, with 7 bases fitting TRBD2. The CDR3 has 15 residues. The V gene end was trimmed by 4 bases and the J gene end by 1 base; junction bases not matched to a gene: 5. The CDR3 region is CASSSIRGGTDTQYF. The CDR3 nucleotides read TGTGCCAGCAGTTCAATCCGGGGGGGCACAGATACGCAGTATTTT.

This sequence joins TRBV2 and TRBJ1-2, with D possibly being TRBD1 (6 bases). Germline CDR1 SNHLY, CDR2 FYNNEI. This CDR3 is built from 12 residues. V lost 4 bases and J lost 8, with 11 bases in between. In nucleotides, the CDR3 is TGTGCCAGCAGTGGACAGGAGGGAGGCTACACCTTC. It specifies CASSGQEGGYTF.

The rearrangement uses TRBV20-1 and TRBJ2-7; D may be TRBD2 (6 bases). There are 15 residues in the CDR3. Germline-derived CDR1 and CDR2 are DFQATT and SNEGSKA (reference sequence). The ends were cut back, 2 bases at V and 2 bases at J, with 16 bases in the middle. CDR3 nucleotide sequence: TGCAGTGCTAGACGGGACTTCGCCCTCGCCTACGAGCAGTACTTC. This codes for CSARRDFALAYEQYF.

The V and J genes are TRBV9 and TRBJ2-7; D is possibly TRBD1 or TRBD2 (5 bases each). The CDR3 is made up of 13 amino acids. CDR1 and CDR2 (germline): SGDLS, YYNGEE. Trimming took 3 bases from V and 5 from J, leaving 12 bases between them. CDR3 nucleotide sequence: TGTGCCAGCAGCGCCACGTTGGGGGACGAGCAGTACTTC. As protein: CASSATLGDEQYF.

This chain uses TRBV5-1 with TRBJ1-2; 10 bases agree with TRBD1. Germline CDR1 reads SGHRS; CDR2 reads YFSETQ. The CDR3 consists of 13 residues. Trimming at V came to 5 bases and at J to 8 bases, leaving 6 bases not matched to a gene. This CDR3 reads CASSTGQGIGYTF. In DNA form, the CDR3 reads TGCGCCAGCAGTACGGGACAGGGGATCGGCTACACCTTC.

This chain connects TRBV5-4 to TRBJ2-5; a possible D gene is TRBD1 (5 bases). Trimming shortened V by 2 bases and J by 2 bases, and 7 bases separated the two germline ends. The germline gives CDR1 SGHNT, CDR2 YYREEE (reference sequence). This CDR3 spans 13 amino acids. DNA of the CDR3: TGTGCCAGCAGCTTACAGGTACAAGAGACCCAGTACTTC. This translates into CASSLQVQETQYF.

V gene TRBV20-1 combines with J gene TRBJ2-1; the D gene is possibly TRBD2 (6 bases). From germline, CDR1 is DFQATT and CDR2 SNEGSKA (reference sequence). The CDR3 length is 15 residues. Trimming left V 6 bases short and J 7 bases short, with 22 bases between. The CDR3 sequence: CSATVGPLGGNEQFF. The CDR3 nucleotides are TGCAGTGCCACCGTCGGGCCCCTGGGAGGAAATGAGCAGTTCTTC.

The chain employs TRBV30 and TRBJ2-1; D gene uncertain. From germline, CDR1 is GTSNPN and CDR2 SVGIG (reference sequence). This CDR3 is built from 11 residues. Trimming removed 4 bases from V and 13 bases from J, with 14 bases in between. The CDR3 region has the DNA TGTGCCTGGATACGGCCCATCTCCCAGTTCTTC. Translated: CAWIRPISQFF.

The sample holds one count of this clonotype. The chain has TRBV3-1 and TRBJ2-7; 9 positions match TRBD1. V shed 2 bases, J shed 9 bases, and the junction held 11 bases outside the gene matches. CDR1 and CDR2 (germline): LGHDT, YNNKEL (reference sequence). The CDR3 has 15 residues. CDR3 region: CASSQFPGQGVRQYF. The DNA for the CDR3 is TGTGCCAGCAGCCAATTCCCGGGACAGGGCGTGAGGCAGTACTTC.

The rearrangement links TRBV7-9 to TRBJ2-3, with 8 bases identical to TRBD2. The J segment lost 6 bases and the V segment lost 11 bases, leaving 10 bases of the junction unmatched. The V gene's germline CDR1 is SEHNR and CDR2 FQNEAQ (reference sequence). This CDR3 region has 13 residues. The CDR3 here is CAVSGALGDTQYF. The CDR3 DNA sequence: TGTGCCGTTAGCGGGGCTCTCGGGGATACGCAGTATTTT. Full variable domain (outside the CDR3, taken from reference TRBV7-9 and TRBJ2-3): DTGVSQNPRHKITKRGQNVTFRCDPISEHNRLYWYRQTLGQGPEFLTYFQNEAQLEKSRLLSDRFSAERPKGSFSTLEIQRTEQGDSAMYLCAVSGALGDTQYFGPGTRLTVL.